This T cell receptor beta chain was sequenced in a study of CD8 T cells in ankylosing spondylitis. Points from the study as a whole: Ankylosing spondylitis blood appeared to carry a characteristic TCR beta motif of eight or nine highly homologous variants. According to the report, clones linked to the disease were significantly enriched in matched synovial fluid samples taken from ankylosing spondylitis patients.

Details on this clonotype: Its antigen is not known.

V lost 0 bases and J 2 bases, leaving 11 bases between the germline ends. CDR1 is LGHNA and CDR2 is YSLEER in the germline V gene. The CDR3 length is 16 residues. Quantitative molecular-barcoded 5'-RACE generated the TCR beta libraries. TCRdb re-called the 5' RACE reads with MiXCR, one entry per CDR3 protein. The sample carries fewer than 250,000 distinct CDR3 sequences, 15% to 20% recorded once. This sequence was found in a male donor with ankylosing spondylitis. The rearrangement links TRBV4-3 to TRBJ2-1, with D unresolved. Sequencing was carried out using blood, either unsorted or a sorted T cell fraction (not recorded which). CDR3 coding DNA: TGCGCCAGCAGCCAAGATACCCTCCCAACCTACAATGAGCAGTTCTTC. Its translation: CASSQDTLPTYNEQFF.